This TCR beta chain comes out of a study of cytomegalovirus exposure and HLA in healthy donors (TCRdb year 2017). Notes on the research overall: According to an earlier analysis of 587 of the donors, about 180 million T cells yielded some 120 million unique TCR beta sequences and about 300 Gb of sequence data. An early release that covered some 630 HLA-typed donors contained approximately 320 gigabases of sequencing data and about 84 million unique TCR sequences. Of the 350 to 450 genotyped donors, over 65% fell in the genetic ancestry cluster associated with self-reported Caucasian donors. The aim of the study was to test whether cataloging public T cell receptors could identify signatures of past pathogen exposure. Using immunosequencing, the study profiled T cell repertoires from 500 to 800 subjects and related those repertoires to cytomegalovirus serostatus. A separate validation cohort of more than 100 different subjects was used in addition to the 666-subject first cohort. To predict cytomegalovirus infection status, the study combined high-throughput TCR immunosequencing, statistical association of individual TCRs with disease status, and machine learning. In a later analysis, previously published TCR beta repertoires from 666 donors were re-analyzed and high-resolution HLA genotyping was added so that TCR occurrence patterns could be studied. Rather than drawing on any new phenotypic data, the later analysis identified candidate immune exposures from TCR beta sequences and the way those sequences occurred across donors. An earlier analysis of about 620 of the donors applied high-throughput TCR beta sequencing to assess whether each TCR beta V gene segment acted as functional or pseudogenic. Donor age, sex, ethnicity and CMV serostatus were collected together with the repertoire data. A later genetic analysis took genome-wide SNP genotypes for about 65% of the 666 donors and used that subset as a discovery cohort. All discovery cohort repertoires had been generated on a single sequencing platform. HLA typing included class I and class II loci at four-digit resolution. The number of donors typed differed by locus, with 629-630 for A, B, C, DRB1 and DQB1, 522 for DQA1, 606 for DPA1, and some 470 for DPB1. Four or five DR-DQ haplotypes were handled as single units for association and clustering because linkage in the cohort was strong. Among a few hundred genotyped donors of the cohort, an average of approximately 240,000 unique TCR beta nucleotide sequences were sequenced per donor, roughly a sixth of them non-productive.

The study at large found these results: Because some donors lacked HLA typing at each locus, the association tests relied only on the typed subset. Over 15 rarely observed V segments, including chromosome 9 orphons, were excluded from the earlier analysis of about 600 of the donors because counts were too low. Specific HLA alleles were associated with 16,951 TCR beta sequences at a false discovery rate of 0.05 in a later analysis. A later analysis found that HLA-associated TCR beta chains were more clonally expanded and had lower generation probabilities than equally common non-associated chains. A cluster of highly shared sequence variants was judged likely to be a technical artifact of the sequencing pipeline. In vitro tests confirmed that a few of the cytomegalovirus-associated TCR beta chains recognize cytomegalovirus antigens. Strong co-occurrence of HLA alleles, especially DR and DQ, made assigning TCR associations to individual alleles difficult. The study gave a list of over 150 TCR beta chains associated with cytomegalovirus. According to a later genetic analysis, donors in an Asian-associated ancestry cluster had fewer N-insertions in productive TCRs than the approximately 610-donor mean. In a later genetic analysis, a missense DCLRE1C variant was associated with V-gene and J-gene trimming of TCR beta chains, and the association was replicated in an independent cohort. Correlated functional status among segregating V segments might reflect linkage disequilibrium, but an unknown experimental factor could not be ruled out. Most TCR sequences were observed very rarely across donors, whereas some public TCRs were present in many individuals. Broadly in line with IMGT annotations, most TCR beta V segments showed up in productive rearrangements about 87% or about 30% of the time in an earlier analysis of roughly 590 of the donors. A further reported finding was that TCR beta sequences accurately predicted the HLA-A and HLA-B alleles for most subjects in the first cohort. A later analysis reported that several top co-occurrence clusters appeared linked to parvovirus B19, influenza, CMV and Epstein-Barr virus. Only TCR beta chains were sequenced in this cohort, and the absence of alpha or paired-chain data limited detectable features. CMV serostatus was the only immune exposure information available for the cohort. In a later analysis, TCR association rates were found to vary across HLA loci, with the most associated TCRs seen for DRB1 alleles and the fewest for HLA-C alleles. Because the 87-base-pair reads could not distinguish some IMGT-functional V segments, including TRBV6-2 and TRBV6-3, those segments were excluded. Most CMV-associated TCR beta chains appeared to be HLA-restricted in a later analysis, and the HLA associations seemed to be driven largely by CMV exposure. In both the original and validation cohorts, the classifier was reported to diagnose cytomegalovirus status with high specificity and sensitivity. The authors suggested that the approach could potentially be generalized to other disease states and immunological phenotypes. Roughly uniform sequencing depth across donors was assumed in presence/absence analyses, although this assumption may not hold.

Of note for this clone: No cognate antigen has been identified for it. No clone much larger than this one lies a single base away; base qualities are absent.

In total, 600 or so healthy bone marrow donors made up the cohort. Cohort members were all nominally healthy when sampled, although unrecorded immune exposures were likely present. The donor was CMV seropositive and was included in the group of 300 or so seropositive cohort members. A peripheral blood sample was provided by each donor, and peripheral blood mononuclear cells were used for TCR beta sequencing. Genomic DNA extraction from the blood cell samples was performed with the Qiagen DNeasy Blood Extraction Kit. V ends up 6 bases short and J 4 bases short, with an unmatched junction base count of 2. From the germline V gene, CDR1 is SNHLY and CDR2 is FYNNEI. The CDR3 sequence holds 14 residues, the cysteine and phenylalanine included. Only the CDR3 portion is preserved as DNA: 42 bases, with reading frame beginning at the first base. Library preparation used the immunoSEQ multiplex PCR assay. For the multiplex PCR, a mixture combining 60 forward primers for TCR Vbeta segments and 13 reverse primers for TCR Jbeta segments was used. Amplification of the CDR3 region of rearranged TCR beta genes was performed with a multiplex PCR assay on genomic DNA. On the Illumina HiSeq System, the amplified TCR beta libraries were sequenced as 87-base-pair reads. The original pipeline was this. Across the roughly 700 repertoires, a later analysis counted around 80 million unique TCR beta chains, 9.5 million to 12 million of which were shared by at least two donors. To remove PCR and sequencing errors, raw reads were error-corrected and collapsed into unique sequences using a nearest-neighbor algorithm that merged closely related sequences. V, D and J gene segments were assigned by aligning CDR3 sequences to IMGT reference sequences. For a sequence to be retained, at least a six-nucleotide match to both a V gene segment and a J gene segment was required. Rearrangements were called productive when the CDR3 lacked stop codons and stayed in frame with V and J; all others were non-productive. CDR3 was defined by IMGT convention, running from the second conserved V-encoded cysteine to the conserved J-encoded phenylalanine. The earlier analysis of 500 to 650 of the donors excluded any sequence lacking an unambiguous match to a single V gene segment. An earlier analysis of about 590 of the donors classified V segments as functional when productive rearrangements were above 56.7% and as segregating when the standard deviation between donors was above 5%. A statistical classification framework was built for diagnosing cytomegalovirus status from the catalog of TCR beta chain sequences. In a later analysis, TCR nucleotide sequences were compared against IMGT/GENE-DB human TR gene sequences so that V and J genes could be assigned. Using the TCRdist pipeline, a later analysis assigned CDR3 sequences along with most-parsimonious VDJ recombination scenarios. In a later analysis, each TCR beta chain was defined by its CDR3 amino acid sequence together with its V-gene family, and reads without a unique V-gene family were excluded. To address suspected cross-contamination and a sequencing artifact, a later analysis removed around 590 highly shared, low-generation-probability nucleotide sequences. For each public chain, a later analysis derived a clonal expansion index from normalized ranks of inferred template counts within each repertoire. In a later analysis, generation probabilities were computed with a VDJ recombination model fitted to out-of-frame rearrangements, and the resulting probabilities were checked against IGoR. In a later analysis, hypergeometric tests were used to score TCR-TCR, TCR-HLA and TCR-CMV co-occurrence, with a repertoire-size bias correction applied to TCR pairs. False discovery rates were estimated in a later analysis by permuting HLA or CMV assignments 20 times. In a later analysis, co-occurring TCRs were grouped using DBSCAN, and TCRdist sequence similarity was added for clustering within HLA-allele-positive subsets. Co-occurrence clustering excluded repertoires with fewer than 30,000 or more than 120,000 public chains, plus five with anomalous nucleotide sharing. Here the immuneACCESS table is served through TCRdb, limited to in-frame sequences with V and J called. Missing clones are a known gap in these copies; in checked studies unresolved V genes cover under half, and the rest lacks a known reason. D and trimming come from the DNA, and the V and J calls and clone size come from that table. Within this sample are 190,000 or so clones, with around four fifths of them counted one time only. In total, the top ten clones hold about a tenth of the sample.

Sequencing was performed on PBMCs. The clonotype was recovered from a woman in her fifties or sixties in good health and CMV-seropositive. The chain employs TRBV2 and TRBJ1-6; a stretch of 8 junction bases matches TRBD1. The nucleotide sequence reads as follows: TGTGCCAGCAGCCGGGACAGGTATAATTCACCCCTCCACTTT. The resulting protein is CASSRDRYNSPLHF.